These 7 T cell receptor beta chains were sequenced from one sample in a study of blood T cell repertoires in COVID-19. Using immunoSEQ multiplex PCR, the repertoire was profiled, and TCRdb retains in-frame clones only, with some absent. The sample carries 90,000 to 120,000 clones, around nine tenths recorded once. The sequenced sample consisted of peripheral blood. The receptors were gathered from a man in his sixties or seventies with acute or convalescent COVID-19.

The chain carries TRBV5-6 and TRBJ2-7, with TRBD2 matching 7 bases. Germline assignment: CDR1 SGHDT and CDR2 YYEEEE. The V gene end was trimmed by 4 bases and the J gene end by 2 bases; junction bases not matched to a gene: 3. The CDR3 spans 13 residues. DNA of the CDR3: TGTGCCAGCAGCGAGGGACTACCCTACGAGCAGTACTTC. Translation: CASSEGLPYEQYF.

The rearrangement joins TRBV13 to TRBJ2-2; 11 bases align to TRBD2. The CDR3 consists of 17 residues. V shed 5 bases, J shed 5 bases, and the junction held 10 bases outside the gene matches. CDR1 PRHDT and CDR2 FYEKMQ come from the germline V gene (reference sequence). CDR3 region: CASSPRWVAGGTGELFF. CDR3 nucleotides: TGTGCCAGCAGCCCGCGCTGGGTAGCGGGGGGGACCGGGGAGCTGTTTTTT.

The chain uses TRBV19 and TRBJ2-7, with D possibly matching TRBD2 (6 bases). There are 15 residues in the CDR3. Germline-derived CDR1 and CDR2 are LNHDA and SQIVND (reference sequence). Trimming removed 5 bases at V and 1 base at J, with 15 bases between. The CDR3 DNA is TGTGCCAGTAGTCGAGGGGCGCGGGATTCCTACGAGCAGTACTTC. It codes for CASSRGARDSYEQYF.

The chain has TRBV9 and TRBJ1-3; D uncertain. Germline-derived CDR1 and CDR2 are SGDLS and YYNGEE. V lost 2 bases to trimming and J lost 0 bases, with 9 bases between them. CDR3 length: 15 amino acids. As DNA, the CDR3 is TGTGCCAGCAGCGTTAATGGACTCTCTGGAAACACCATATATTTT. Protein: CASSVNGLSGNTIYF.

The J gene is TRBJ2-7, the V gene TRBV4-2; a possible D gene is TRBD2 (6 bases). V lost 4 bases and J lost 2, with 12 bases in between. CDR1 LGHNA and CDR2 YNFKEQ come from the germline V gene. The CDR3 loop spans 14 amino acids. CDR3 DNA: TGTGCCAGCAGCCCGCGGGACCCACCCTACGAGCAGTACTTC. It translates to CASSPRDPPYEQYF.

The chain has TRBV7-3 and TRBJ2-1, with D possibly TRBD1 on 6 matching bases. V shed 5 bases and J shed 7 bases, with 12 bases lying between them. CDR1 and CDR2 (germline): SGHTA, FQGTGA. CDR3 length: 13 amino acids. The chain's CDR3 is CASSAPGANEQFF. The CDR3 bases are TGTGCCAGCAGCGCTCCAGGGGCGAATGAGCAGTTCTTC.

This clone turned up a few times. The CDR3 coding sequence is TGTGCCAGCAGGCCCCCGGGACAGGAGAATGAAAAACTGTTTTTT. This translates into CASRPPGQENEKLFF. This chain uses TRBV7-2 with TRBJ1-4, with TRBD1 matching over 8 bases. Germline values: CDR1 SGHTA, CDR2 FQGNSA. Unmatched junction bases numbered 8, after V lost 6 bases and J lost 5 bases. This CDR3 has 15 residues.